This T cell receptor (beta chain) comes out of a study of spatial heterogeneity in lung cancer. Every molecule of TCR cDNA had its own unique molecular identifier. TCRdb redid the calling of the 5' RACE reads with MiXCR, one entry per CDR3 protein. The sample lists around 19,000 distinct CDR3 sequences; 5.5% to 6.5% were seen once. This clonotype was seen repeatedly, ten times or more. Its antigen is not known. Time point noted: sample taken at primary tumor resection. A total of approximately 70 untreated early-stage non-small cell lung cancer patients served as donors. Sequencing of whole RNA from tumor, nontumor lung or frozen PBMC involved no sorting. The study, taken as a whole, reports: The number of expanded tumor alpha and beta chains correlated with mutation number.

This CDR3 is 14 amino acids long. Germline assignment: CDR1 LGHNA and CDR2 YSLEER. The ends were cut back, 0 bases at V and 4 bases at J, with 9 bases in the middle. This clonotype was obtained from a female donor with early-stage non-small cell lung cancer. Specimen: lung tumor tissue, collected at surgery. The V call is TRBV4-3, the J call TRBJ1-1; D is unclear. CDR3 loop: CASSQDRAATEAFF. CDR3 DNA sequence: TGCGCCAGCAGCCAAGATCGAGCAGCCACTGAAGCTTTCTTT.